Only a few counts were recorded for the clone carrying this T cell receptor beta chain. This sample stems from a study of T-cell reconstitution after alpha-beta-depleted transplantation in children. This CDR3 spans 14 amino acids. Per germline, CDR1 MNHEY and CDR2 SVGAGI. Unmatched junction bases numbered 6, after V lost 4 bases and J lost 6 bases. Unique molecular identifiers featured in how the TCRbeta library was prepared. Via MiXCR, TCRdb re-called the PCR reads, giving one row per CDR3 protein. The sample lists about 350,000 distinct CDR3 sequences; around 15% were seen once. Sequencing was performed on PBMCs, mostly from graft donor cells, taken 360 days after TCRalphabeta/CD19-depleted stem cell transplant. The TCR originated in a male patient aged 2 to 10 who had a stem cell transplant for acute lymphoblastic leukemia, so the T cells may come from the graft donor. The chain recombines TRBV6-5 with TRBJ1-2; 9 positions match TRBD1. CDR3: CASSLQGARHGYTF. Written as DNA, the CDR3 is TGTGCCAGCAGTTTACAGGGGGCGCGACATGGCTACACCTTC.